The clone carrying this TCR beta chain was counted between two and nine times. Researchers made TCR beta libraries by using iRepertoire HTBI primers and running Arm-PCR on CDR3 regions. MiXCR was run by TCRdb on the multiplex PCR reads, yielding one entry per CDR3 protein. The sample comprises some 250,000 distinct CDR3 sequences, 20% of which are singletons, and approximately 15% rests with the top ten. This record belongs to a study of regulatory T cells in long-lasting Graves disease. With V trimmed by 4 bases and J by 7 bases, 15 bases remained unmatched. The CDR3 spans 16 residues. Germline loops: CDR1 GTSNPN, CDR2 SVGIG (reference sequence). Time point: newly diagnosed GD, antithyroid drugs for less than 3 months. The authors made the TCR library using RNA they extracted from PBMCs.

The J gene is TRBJ1-5, the V gene TRBV30, with TRBD1 matching 8 bases. The receptor comes from a female donor with Graves disease. The specimen comprised peripheral blood mononuclear cells (PBMCs), sampled at new diagnosis, from a patient treated with antithyroid drugs. The CDR3 DNA reads TGTGCCTGGATGGGTCCGGGACAGGCGGAACACCAGCCCCAGCATTTT. This gives the protein CAWMGPGQAEHQPQHF.